This TCR beta chain appears in the sequencing data of a study of shared clonotypes between healthy human individuals. Study conclusions and caveats: Owing to a small donor count, the genetic and exposure-history diversity represented was limited.

A word on this clone: Its matching antigen is unknown.

The material for each subset, its genomic DNA, was split evenly across several immunoSEQ plates. Sorted-subset replicate PCRs used roughly 210 ng of genomic DNA. This amount corresponded to 30,000 to 35,000 T cell genomes. Using immunoSEQ multiplex PCR, the repertoire was profiled, and TCRdb retains in-frame clones only, with some absent. The repertoire consists of over a million clones, with around 97% occurring once and the leading ten covering about 1%. Germline assignment: CDR1 MDHEN and CDR2 SYDVKM. There are 15 residues in the CDR3. Trimming stripped 6 bases from V and 0 bases from J, with 14 bases between. Division of CD4+ cells produced a CD45RA+ naive subset and a CD45RA-negative memory subset.

The rearrangement joins TRBV28 to TRBJ1-1, with D unclear. Sequencing used naive CD4+ T cells sorted from blood. Subset described: CD45RA+ positively selected. This sequence originates from a man aged 25-45 years in good health. The CDR3 DNA sequence: TGTGCCAGCAGAGAGTACCGGAGCATGAACACTGAAGCTTTCTTT. This gives the protein CASREYRSMNTEAFF.